This TCR beta chain was identified during a study of vaccination effects on CD4 cells after COVID-19. After expansion with viral peptide pools in the ViraFEST assay, antigen-specific CD4+ T cells were sequenced. Following a roughly 11-day culture, CD4+ T cells were purified. Of the BNT162b2 and mRNA-1273 vaccines, participants received two doses of one or the other. Peptides at approximately 10 ug/ml and IL-2 at 9 to 10 IU/ml were added to 1.5 million to 2 million PBMC per well. To note about this clone: The target antigen is unknown.

Profiling relied on immunoSEQ multiplex PCR, and the TCRdb table lists in-frame clones only, not all of them. This table holds some 30,000 clones, roughly 67% found once. This clonotype was obtained from a human donor who received a COVID-19 vaccine. The sequencing here drew on CD4+ T cells from PBMCs cultured with SARS-CoV-2 spike peptides, taken after COVID-19 vaccination.

The DNA of the CDR3 is TGTGCCAGCAGCGTAAGAGGTGGGACAGGGGTGAATGAGCAGTTCTTC. This translates into CASSVRGGTGVNEQFF. This chain links TRBV11-2 with TRBJ2-1; 10 bases align to TRBD1. The CDR3 totals 16 residues. Per the germline V gene, CDR1 is SGHAT and CDR2 is FQNNGV. V gave up 5 bases and J gave up 7 bases; unmatched junction bases: 11.